The T cell receptor beta chain under discussion was sequenced for a study of blood T cell repertoires in COVID-19. Overall study context: COVID-19 samples from acute and convalescent phases originated in the United States, Italy and Spain. Sources were T cells, B-cell-depleted T cells, or PBMCs; the material itself was cDNA or gDNA.

In the original analysis: Estimates of nucleated cell counts were drawn from the amplification of reference gene primers. Data came from immunoSEQ multiplex PCR; TCRdb stores just in-frame clones and leaves some out. V and J calls and clone size are given by that table; D and trimming were obtained from the DNA. The data contain tens of thousands of clones, around 80% of them seen just once; the ten biggest clones take up 8.5% to 10%. The germline CDR1 and CDR2 sequences are LGHNA and YNFKEQ. The ends were cut back, 0 bases at V and 10 bases at J, with 15 bases in the middle. The CDR3 is made up of 14 amino acids.

Sequenced sample: peripheral blood. The chain joins TRBV4-2 to TRBJ1-1; possibly TRBD1 for D (6 bases). This TCR was recovered from a human donor in a cohort sampled during active COVID-19. The CDR3 DNA sequence: TGTGCCAGCAGCCAAGAAAGGGATCCAGGGGTAGCTTTCTTT. Translation: CASSQERDPGVAFF.